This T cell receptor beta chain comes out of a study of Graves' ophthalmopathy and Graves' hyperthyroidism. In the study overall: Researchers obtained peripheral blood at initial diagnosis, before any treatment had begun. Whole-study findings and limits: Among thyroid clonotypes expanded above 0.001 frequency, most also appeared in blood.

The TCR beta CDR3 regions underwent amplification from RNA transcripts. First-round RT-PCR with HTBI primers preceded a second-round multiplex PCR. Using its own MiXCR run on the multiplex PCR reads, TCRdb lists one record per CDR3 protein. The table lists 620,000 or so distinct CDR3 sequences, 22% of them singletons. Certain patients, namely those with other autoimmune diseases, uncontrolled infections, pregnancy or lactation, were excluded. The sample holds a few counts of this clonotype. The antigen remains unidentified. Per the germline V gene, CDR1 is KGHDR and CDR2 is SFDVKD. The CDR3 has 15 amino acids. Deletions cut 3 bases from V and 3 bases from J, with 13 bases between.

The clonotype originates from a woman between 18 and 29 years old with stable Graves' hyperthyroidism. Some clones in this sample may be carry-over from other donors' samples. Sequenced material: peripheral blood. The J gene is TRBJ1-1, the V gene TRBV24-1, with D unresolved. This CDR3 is CATSDPSLPDTEAFF. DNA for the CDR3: TGTGCCACCAGTGATCCTAGCCTCCCGGACACTGAAGCTTTCTTT.